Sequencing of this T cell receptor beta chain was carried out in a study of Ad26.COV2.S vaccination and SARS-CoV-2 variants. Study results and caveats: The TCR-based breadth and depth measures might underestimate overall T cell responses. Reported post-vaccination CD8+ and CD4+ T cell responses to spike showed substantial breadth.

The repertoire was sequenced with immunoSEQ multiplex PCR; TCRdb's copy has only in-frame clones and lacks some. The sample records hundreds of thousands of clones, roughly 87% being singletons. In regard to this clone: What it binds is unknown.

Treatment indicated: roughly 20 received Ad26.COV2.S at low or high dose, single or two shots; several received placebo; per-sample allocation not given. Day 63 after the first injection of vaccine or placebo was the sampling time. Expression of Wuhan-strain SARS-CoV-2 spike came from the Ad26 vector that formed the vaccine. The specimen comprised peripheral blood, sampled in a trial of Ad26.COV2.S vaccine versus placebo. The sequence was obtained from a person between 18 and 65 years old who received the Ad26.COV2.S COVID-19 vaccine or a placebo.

CDR3 nucleotides: TGTGCCAGCAGCTCCAAACTAGCGGGGGGAGTGGAGACCCAGTACTTC. Protein sequence: CASSSKLAGGVETQYF. This chain uses TRBV7-2 with TRBJ2-5; 12 positions agree with TRBD2. V was pared by 4 bases and J by 5 bases, with 8 bases of the junction left unmatched. Per germline, CDR1 SGHTA and CDR2 FQGNSA. CDR3 length: 16 amino acids.